This entry lists 23 T cell receptor beta chains sequenced from one sample in a study of regulatory T cells in long-lasting Graves disease. Combining iRepertoire HTBI primers with Arm-PCR of CDR3 regions, the authors built TCR beta libraries. TCRdb reprocessed the multiplex PCR reads via MiXCR and lists one record per CDR3 protein. The sample lists 700,000 or so distinct CDR3 sequences; 25% to 35% were seen once. Documented time point: persistent/refractory GD, antithyroid drugs over 5 years with positive TRAb. Scientists built the TCR library using RNA that was extracted from PBMCs. The sequencing here drew on peripheral blood mononuclear cells (PBMCs), taken when the disease was refractory, from a patient treated with antithyroid drugs. The receptor source for this set is a female donor with Graves disease.

This clonotype was counted only a few times. The chain's CDR3 is CSARPGAGNQPQHF. In nucleotides, the CDR3 is TGCAGTGCTAGGCCGGGGGCTGGCAATCAGCCCCAGCATTTT. The V and J genes are TRBV20-1 and TRBJ1-5; D might be TRBD1 (6 bases). CDR1 and CDR2 from the germline V gene are DFQATT and SNEGSKA (reference sequence). This CDR3 is built from 14 residues. Trimming left V 3 bases short and J 2 bases short, with 11 bases between.

This clonotype was counted only a few times. The gene calls are TRBV11-2 and TRBJ2-2, with D perhaps being TRBD1 or TRBD2 (5 bases each). Per germline, CDR1 SGHAT and CDR2 FQNNGV. The CDR3 covers 14 residues. The germline V and J ends were trimmed by 3 bases and 6 bases, with 11 bases remaining between them. The CDR3 region has the DNA TGTGCCAGCAGCTTGGGGGAGCAAGCCGGGGAGCTGTTTTTT. It translates to CASSLGEQAGELFF. Looking up the rest from reference TRBV11-2 and TRBJ2-2 gives the full variable domain: EAGVAQSPRYKIIEKRQSVAFWCNPISGHATLYWYQQILGQGPKLLIQFQNNGVVDDSQLPKDRFSAERLKGVDSTLKIQPAKLEDSAVYLCASSLGEQAGELFFGEGSRLTVL.

In its sample, this clonotype was seen many times. The V gene is TRBV2, the J gene TRBJ1-1; D is ambiguous. V lost 5 bases, J lost 1 base, and 14 bases lay in between. This CDR3 comprises 15 residues. CDR1 SNHLY and CDR2 FYNNEI come from the germline V gene. In DNA, the CDR3 is TGTGCCAGCAGTCCAGCCCGGCTGGGGAACACTGAAGCTTTCTTT. Amino acid sequence: CASSPARLGNTEAFF. The entire variable domain, with the rest obtained from reference TRBV2 and TRBJ1-1, is as follows: EPEVTQTPSHQVTQMGQEVILRCVPISNHLYFYWYRQILGQKVEFLVSFYNNEISEKSEIFDDQFSVERPDGSNFTLKIRSTKLEDSAMYFCASSPARLGNTEAFFGQGTRLTVV.

The V and J genes are TRBV28 and TRBJ1-5; D uncertain. CDR1 and CDR2 from the germline V gene are MDHEN and SYDVKM. This CDR3 has 15 amino acids. Trimming removed 3 bases at V and 2 bases at J, with 11 bases between. The CDR3 loop reads CASSLGLVGNQPQHF. The CDR3 DNA sequence: TGTGCCAGCAGTTTGGGTCTCGTTGGCAATCAGCCCCAGCATTTT.

This clonotype was recorded a few times. The CDR3 DNA is TGTGCCTGGAGACTACAGGGGCACACTGAAGCTTTCTTT. This codes for CAWRLQGHTEAFF. V usage is TRBV30 and J usage is TRBJ1-1; 7 nucleotides align to TRBD1. V shed 3 bases and J 3 bases; nucleotides not matched to a gene: 4. Germline assignment: CDR1 GTSNPN and CDR2 SVGIG (reference sequence). The CDR3 covers 13 residues.

V is TRBV7-6 and J is TRBJ2-5; D is undetermined. The length of the CDR3 is 14 residues. With 2 bases removed from V and 1 base from J, the gap between germline ends came to 8 bases. The germline gives CDR1 SGHVS, CDR2 FNYEAQ. CDR3 residues: CASSLWSVQETQYF. The CDR3 DNA is TGTGCCAGCAGCTTATGGTCGGTCCAAGAGACCCAGTACTTC.

This clonotype was recorded at least ten times. The chain employs TRBV28 and TRBJ1-1, with D maybe TRBD1 (5 bases). The germline V gene encodes CDR1 MDHEN and CDR2 SYDVKM. Deletions cut 4 bases from V and 9 bases from J, with 9 bases between. The CDR3 contains 11 residues. The CDR3 is CASSSGTKAFF. DNA for the CDR3: TGTGCCAGCAGTTCCGGGACTAAAGCTTTCTTT.

V gene TRBV19 combines with J gene TRBJ2-2; 12 nucleotides align to TRBD2. The CDR3 covers 17 residues. V lost 4 bases to trimming and J lost 5 bases; unmatched junction nucleotides: 8. Germline lookup yields CDR1 LNHDA and CDR2 SQIVND (reference sequence). CDR3 bases: TGTGCCAGTAGTACCGGCCTAGCGGGAGGGAGAACCGGGGAGCTGTTTTTT. Translated: CASSTGLAGGRTGELFF.

Ten or more counts support this clonotype. The rearrangement joins TRBV6-1 to TRBJ1-6; maybe TRBD1 (6 bases). This CDR3 spans 13 amino acids. Germline V gene data show CDR1 as MNHNS and CDR2 as SASEGT. Trimming shortened V by 5 bases and J by 6 bases, and 8 bases separated the two germline ends. The CDR3 spells CASSPDSNSPLHF. CDR3 DNA sequence: TGTGCCAGCAGTCCGGACAGTAATTCACCCCTCCACTTT.

This clonotype was recorded a few times. The V call is TRBV5-1, the J call TRBJ1-2, with a tentative D call TRBD1 (5 bases). The length of the CDR3 is 15 residues. V lost 0 bases, J lost 1 base, and 10 bases lay in between. The germline CDR1 and CDR2 sequences are SGHRS and YFSETQ. This chain's CDR3 is CASSLGDLFNYGYTF. CDR3 in DNA: TGCGCCAGCAGCTTGGGGGACCTGTTTAACTATGGCTACACCTTC.

The J gene is TRBJ2-2, the V gene TRBV7-7; D is unclear. The germline CDR1 and CDR2 sequences are SSHAT and FNYEAQ (reference sequence). V lost 1 base and J lost 0, with 6 bases in between. The CDR3 sequence is 15 residues long. In DNA, the CDR3 is TGTGCCAGCAGCTTAGACTGGACGAACACCGGGGAGCTGTTTTTT. Its translation: CASSLDWTNTGELFF.

This clonotype was seen a single time. V and J are TRBV19 and TRBJ2-2, with 9 positions matching TRBD2. This CDR3 is 20 amino acids long. V shed 5 bases and J 0 bases; nucleotides not matched to a gene: 16. Germline V gene sequence: CDR1 LNHDA, CDR2 SQIVND (reference sequence). The chain's CDR3 is CASSFVRWREGKTNTGELFF. CDR3 DNA: TGTGCCAGTAGTTTTGTTCGTTGGCGGGAGGGAAAAACGAACACCGGGGAGCTGTTTTTT.

CDR3 loop: CASSDQLPKGGAGGPSPLEQYF. CDR3 sequence (DNA): TGTGCCAGCAGCGATCAGCTCCCAAAAGGGGGAGCGGGAGGGCCGAGCCCCCTCGAGCAGTACTTC. The chain joins TRBV7-9 to TRBJ2-7, with 10 bases fitting TRBD2. Per the germline V gene, CDR1 is SEHNR and CDR2 is FQNEAQ (reference sequence). V was pared by 5 bases and J by 6 bases, with 31 bases of the junction left unmatched. The CDR3 is made up of 22 amino acids.

This clonotype has a handful of counts. The rearrangement uses TRBV7-2 and TRBJ2-7, with 7 bases fitting TRBD1. Germline loops: CDR1 SGHTA, CDR2 FQGNSA. There are 15 residues in the CDR3. V lost 0 bases, J lost 0 bases, and 2 bases stayed unmatched. The CDR3: CASSLADRHSYEQYF. CDR3 DNA: TGTGCCAGCAGCTTAGCGGACAGGCACTCCTACGAGCAGTACTTC.

The chain uses TRBV30 and TRBJ2-1; D remains ambiguous. V was shortened by 1 base and J by 3 bases, with 7 bases between the two germline ends. This CDR3 contains 13 residues. The V gene's germline CDR1 is GTSNPN and CDR2 SVGIG (reference sequence). CDR3 loop: CAWSDGSYNEQFF. CDR3 coding DNA: TGTGCCTGGAGTGACGGCAGCTACAATGAGCAGTTCTTC.

This clonotype came up a few times. The chain is built from TRBV6-2 or TRBV6-3 and TRBJ1-1, with D tentatively TRBD1 (5 bases). Germline V CDR1 and CDR2: MNHEY, SVGEGT. The CDR3 is made up of 14 amino acids. The V and J ends lost 5 bases and 8 bases respectively, with 18 bases between them. The CDR3 DNA follows: TGTGCCAGCAGTGCGAGTCAGGGAGCCGGGGAAGCTTTCTTT. Translated: CASSASQGAGEAFF.

This clonotype was seen a handful of times. The chain recombines TRBV19 with TRBJ2-5; unclear D gene. V lost 3 bases to trimming and J lost 0 bases, with 2 bases between them. CDR3 length: 12 residues. Germline CDR1 and CDR2: LNHDA and SQIVND (reference sequence). CDR3 sequence (DNA): TGTGCCAGTAGTATGTACCAAGAGACCCAGTACTTC. It specifies CASSMYQETQYF.

The V call is TRBV28, the J call TRBJ1-2, with no clear D. The V and J ends lost 3 bases and 1 base respectively, with 15 bases between them. The CDR3 totals 16 residues. CDR1 MDHEN and CDR2 SYDVKM come from the germline V gene. The CDR3 DNA reads as TGTGCCAGCAGTTTGTCATACCTGGACGTTAACTATGGCTACACCTTC. This sequence encodes CASSLSYLDVNYGYTF.

This clonotype was counted a few times. Given the absence of the conserved phenylalanine or tryptophan at the CDR3 end, a read error is likely. No DNA is shown, since the ends of the CDR3 on it are uncertain; the CDR3 is the one TCRdb lists. This rearrangement joins TRBV20-1 to TRBJ1-2; the D call TRBD1 from the table was never checked on the DNA. The germline gives CDR1 DFQATT, CDR2 SNEGSKA (reference sequence). The CDR3 length equals 11 residues, ends included. The chain's CDR3 is CSASLRDRGFL.

The CDR3 nucleotides read TGTGCCAGCAGCCCGACACGGGTCAACTACACCTTC. It yields the protein CASSPTRVNYTF. The chain combines TRBV6-1 with TRBJ1-2; no clear D gene. V dropped 6 bases and J dropped 10 bases, with 15 bases sitting between them. Germline CDR1 is MNHNS and CDR2 is SASEGT. This CDR3 contains 12 residues.

The chain carries TRBV19 and TRBJ1-1, with TRBD1 as a possible D gene (5 bases). V was pared by 4 bases and J by 8 bases, with 14 bases between. This CDR3 comprises 13 residues. Germline V gene sequence: CDR1 LNHDA, CDR2 SQIVND (reference sequence). CDR3 nucleotide sequence: TGTGCCAGTAGTAAAGGTGGGGCGGGCGAAGCTTTCTTT. As protein: CASSKGGAGEAFF.

A note on this clonotype: The CDR3 carries no conserved terminal phenylalanine or tryptophan, so it likely arises from a read error. The gene calls are TRBV6-1 and TRBJ1-5, with D perhaps matching TRBD1 (5 bases). The CDR3 length is 15 residues. CDR1 and CDR2 from the germline V gene are MNHNS and SASEGT. V gave up 7 bases and J gave up 1 base, with 14 bases separating them. CDR3 sequence reads: CASTALGQSNQPQHS. CDR3 DNA: TGTGCCAGCACTGCCCTGGGGCAAAGCAATCAGCCCCAGCATTCT.

The chain joins TRBV19 to TRBJ1-1, with D hard to call. The CDR3 is 14 residues long. Germline CDR1 and CDR2: LNHDA and SQIVND (reference sequence). The V gene lost 3 bases and the J gene lost 0 bases, with 8 bases spanning the gap. This CDR3 reads CASSIHMMNTEAFF. The DNA for the CDR3 is TGTGCCAGTAGTATTCATATGATGAACACTGAAGCTTTCTTT.